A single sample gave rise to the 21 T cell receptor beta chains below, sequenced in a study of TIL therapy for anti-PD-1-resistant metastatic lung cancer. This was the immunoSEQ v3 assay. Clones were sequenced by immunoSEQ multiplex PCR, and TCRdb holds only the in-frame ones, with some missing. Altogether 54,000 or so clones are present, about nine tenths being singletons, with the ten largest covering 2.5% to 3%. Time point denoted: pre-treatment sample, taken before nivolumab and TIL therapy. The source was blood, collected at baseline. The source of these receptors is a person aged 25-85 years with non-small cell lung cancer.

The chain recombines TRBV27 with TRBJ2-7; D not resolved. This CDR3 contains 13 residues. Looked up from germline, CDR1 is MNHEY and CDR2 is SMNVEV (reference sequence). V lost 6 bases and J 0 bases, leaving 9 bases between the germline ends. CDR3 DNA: TGTGCCAGCAGCCTAGATATCTCCTACGAGCAGTACTTC. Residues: CASSLDISYEQYF.

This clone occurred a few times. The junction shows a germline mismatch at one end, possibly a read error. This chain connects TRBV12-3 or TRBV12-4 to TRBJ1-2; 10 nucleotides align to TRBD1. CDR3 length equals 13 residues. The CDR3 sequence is CASGDRGRVPTSF. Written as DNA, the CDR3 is TGTGCCAGCGGTGACAGGGGGCGCGTCCCGACCAGCTTC.

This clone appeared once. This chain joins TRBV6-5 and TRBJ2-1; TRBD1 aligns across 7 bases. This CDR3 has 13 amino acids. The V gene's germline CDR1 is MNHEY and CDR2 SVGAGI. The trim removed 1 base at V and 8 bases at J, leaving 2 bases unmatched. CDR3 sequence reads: CASSYFTGDEQFF. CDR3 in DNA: TGTGCCAGCAGTTACTTTACAGGGGATGAGCAGTTCTTC.

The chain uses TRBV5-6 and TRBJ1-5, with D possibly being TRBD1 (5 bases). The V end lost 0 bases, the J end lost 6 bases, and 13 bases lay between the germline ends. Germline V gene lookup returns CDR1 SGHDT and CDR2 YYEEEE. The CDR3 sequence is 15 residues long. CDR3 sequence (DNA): TGTGCCAGCAGCTTGGGGCAGGGTCGGGGTCAGCCCCAGCATTTT. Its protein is CASSLGQGRGQPQHF.

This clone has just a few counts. For the CDR3, the DNA is TGTGCCAGCAGTGACGGCTATACCACAGATACGCAGTATTTT. Translated: CASSDGYTTDTQYF. This rearrangement joins TRBV2 to TRBJ2-3; D gene ambiguous. Per germline, CDR1 SNHLY and CDR2 FYNNEI. CDR3 length: 14 residues. Trimming stripped 3 bases from V and 2 bases from J, with 9 bases between.

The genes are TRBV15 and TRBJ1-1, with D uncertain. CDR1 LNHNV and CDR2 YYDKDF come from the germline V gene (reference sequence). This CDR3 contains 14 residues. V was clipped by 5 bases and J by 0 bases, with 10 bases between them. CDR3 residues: CATSYDRMNTEAFF. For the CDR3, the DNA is TGTGCCACCAGCTACGACCGCATGAACACTGAAGCTTTCTTT.

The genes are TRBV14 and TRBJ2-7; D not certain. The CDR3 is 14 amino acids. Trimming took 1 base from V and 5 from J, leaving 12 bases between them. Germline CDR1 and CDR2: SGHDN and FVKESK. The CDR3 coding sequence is TGTGCCAGCAGCCAAGTGATCTTGGGCCACGAGCAGTACTTC. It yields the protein CASSQVILGHEQYF. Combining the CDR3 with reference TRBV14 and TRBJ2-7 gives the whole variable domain EAGVTQFPSHSVIEKGQTVTLRCDPISGHDNLYWYRRVMGKEIKFLLHFVKESKQDESGMPNNRFLAERTGGTYSTLKVQPAELEDSGVYFCASSQVILGHEQYFGPGTRLTVT.

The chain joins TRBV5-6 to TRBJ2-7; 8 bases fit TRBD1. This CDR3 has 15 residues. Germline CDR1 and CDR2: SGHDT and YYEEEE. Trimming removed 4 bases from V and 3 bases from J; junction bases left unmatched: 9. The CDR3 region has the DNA TGTGCCAGCAGCCCAATACCGGGACAGGACTACGAGCAGTACTTC. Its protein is CASSPIPGQDYEQYF.

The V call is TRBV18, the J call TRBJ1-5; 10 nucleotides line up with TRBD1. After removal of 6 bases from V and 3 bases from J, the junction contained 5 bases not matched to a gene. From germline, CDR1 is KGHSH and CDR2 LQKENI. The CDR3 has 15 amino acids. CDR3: CASSMGQGLNQPQHF. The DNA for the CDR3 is TGTGCCAGCTCTATGGGACAGGGGCTCAATCAGCCCCAGCATTTT.

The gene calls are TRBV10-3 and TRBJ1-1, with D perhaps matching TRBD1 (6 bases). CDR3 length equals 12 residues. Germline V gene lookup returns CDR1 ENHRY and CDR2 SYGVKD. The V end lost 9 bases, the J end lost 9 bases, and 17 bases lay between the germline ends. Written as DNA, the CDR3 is TGTGCCATTTCTACGGTGGGGGGGCAAGCTTTCTTT. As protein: CAISTVGGQAFF.

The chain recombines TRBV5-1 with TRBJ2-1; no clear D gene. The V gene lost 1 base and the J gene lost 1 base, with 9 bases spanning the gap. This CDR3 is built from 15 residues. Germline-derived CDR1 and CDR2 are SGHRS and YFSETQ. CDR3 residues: CASSLTGGSYNEQFF. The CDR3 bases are TGCGCCAGCAGCTTGACTGGTGGTTCCTACAATGAGCAGTTCTTC.

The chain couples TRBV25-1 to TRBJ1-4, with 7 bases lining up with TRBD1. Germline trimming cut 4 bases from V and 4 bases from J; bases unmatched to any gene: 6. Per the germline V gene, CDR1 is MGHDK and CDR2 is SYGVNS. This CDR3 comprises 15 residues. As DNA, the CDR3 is TGTGCCAGCAGTGTTACAGGGGACTTTAATGAAAAACTGTTTTTT. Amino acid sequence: CASSVTGDFNEKLFF.

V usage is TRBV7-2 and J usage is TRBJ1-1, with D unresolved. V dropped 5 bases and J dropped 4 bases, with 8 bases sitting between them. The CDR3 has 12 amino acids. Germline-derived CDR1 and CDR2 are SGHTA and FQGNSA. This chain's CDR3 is CASSPRSTEAFF. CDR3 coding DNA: TGTGCCAGCAGCCCCAGGAGCACTGAAGCTTTCTTT.

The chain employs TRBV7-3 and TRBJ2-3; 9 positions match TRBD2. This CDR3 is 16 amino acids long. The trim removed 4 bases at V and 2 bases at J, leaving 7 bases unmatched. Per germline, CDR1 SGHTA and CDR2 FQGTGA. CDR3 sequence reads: CASSYIAGVPTDTQYF. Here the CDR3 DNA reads TGTGCCAGCAGCTACATAGCGGGGGTCCCCACAGATACGCAGTATTTT.

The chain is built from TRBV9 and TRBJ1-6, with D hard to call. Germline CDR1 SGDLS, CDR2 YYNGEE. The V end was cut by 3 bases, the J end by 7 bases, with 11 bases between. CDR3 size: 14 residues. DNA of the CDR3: TGTGCCAGCAGCGGCCATTCGCTGAATTCACCCCTCCACTTT. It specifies CASSGHSLNSPLHF.

The DNA of the CDR3 is TGTGCCAGCAATGGGGGGATAAATGAAAAACTGTTTTTT. It yields the protein CASNGGINEKLFF. The chain combines TRBV12-3 or TRBV12-4 with TRBJ1-4, with TRBD1 as a possible D gene (5 bases). The CDR3 sequence is 13 residues long. Between the trimmed V and J ends, which lost 7 bases and 5 bases, there was a span of 11 bases.

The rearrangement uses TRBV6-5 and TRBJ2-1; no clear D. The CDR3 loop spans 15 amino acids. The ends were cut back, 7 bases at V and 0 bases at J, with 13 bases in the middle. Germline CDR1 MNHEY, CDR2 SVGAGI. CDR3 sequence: CASIRGISSYNEQFF. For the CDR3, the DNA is TGTGCCAGCATCCGTGGTATTAGCTCCTACAATGAGCAGTTCTTC.

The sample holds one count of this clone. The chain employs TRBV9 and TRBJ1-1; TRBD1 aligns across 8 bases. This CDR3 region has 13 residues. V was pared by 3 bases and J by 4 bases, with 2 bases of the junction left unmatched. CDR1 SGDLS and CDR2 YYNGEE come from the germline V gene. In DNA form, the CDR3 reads TGTGCCAGCAGCGCAACAGGGGGCACTGAAGCTTTCTTT. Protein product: CASSATGGTEAFF.

In DNA form, the CDR3 reads TGTGCCTGGACTACCCGGGCTGCCACACACTATGGCTACACCTTC. Translated, it gives CAWTTRAATHYGYTF. This chain uses TRBV30 with TRBJ1-2, with D unclear. Germline CDR1 GTSNPN, CDR2 SVGIG (reference sequence). This CDR3 has 15 amino acids. The V end lost 4 bases, the J end lost 3 bases, and 18 bases lay between the germline ends.

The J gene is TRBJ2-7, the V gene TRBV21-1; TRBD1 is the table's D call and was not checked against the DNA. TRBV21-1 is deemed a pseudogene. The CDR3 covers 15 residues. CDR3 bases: TGTGCCAGAGACCAACAGGGGGCCCGATGCTACGAGCAGTACTTC. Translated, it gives CARDQQGARCYEQYF.

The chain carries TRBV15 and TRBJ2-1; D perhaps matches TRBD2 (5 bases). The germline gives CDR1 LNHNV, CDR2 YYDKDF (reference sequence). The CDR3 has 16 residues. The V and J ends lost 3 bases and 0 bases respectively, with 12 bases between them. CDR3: CATSSPLGSSYNEQFF. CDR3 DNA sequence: TGTGCCACCAGCAGTCCACTAGGGAGCTCCTACAATGAGCAGTTCTTC.